This TCR beta chain is drawn from a study of blood T cell repertoires in COVID-19 (dated by TCRdb to the early 2020s). Regarding the complete study: The collaborator samples originated in the United States, Italy and Spain and spanned the acute and convalescent phases of COVID-19. The sample metadata nearly always contained a de-identified subject ID, COVID-19 status, age in years and sex. The prospective study material was composed of cDNA or gDNA derived from T cells, B-cell-depleted T cells, or PBMCs. HLA class I and class II types, where available, came from metadata supplied by the sample provider rather than from assay-based typing. The repertoires were released in a freely available public database intended as a resource for research on the immune response to SARS-CoV-2. Subjects who had been exposed to COVID-19, were actively infected with it, or had recovered from it provided the deeply sampled blood TCRbeta repertoires that made up the dataset. Samples were obtained from the ongoing ImmuneRACE study (first 160 participants) and from some 1,200 subjects provided by 6 global collaborators.

Samples from volunteer blood donors who had recovered from COVID-19 were contributed by a second Seattle source. The collaborating institutions used their own protocols to collect whole blood in K2EDTA tubes. For TCRbeta analysis, collaborators shipped samples in one of three forms: frozen whole blood, isolated PBMCs, or DNA extracted from either of those sample types. What the authors observed across the whole study: Clinical and demographic metadata were provided uncurated, with the amount varying by source and participant.

The immunoSEQ Assay, a bias-controlled multiplex PCR, was used to amplify TCRbeta CDR3 regions from genomic DNA. The paper's processing steps were these. The number of nucleated cells in each sample was estimated from the amplification of reference gene primers within the assay. To quantify the absolute abundance of each unique TCRbeta CDR3 rearrangement, sequence reads were collapsed and filtered. For each sample, productive Simpson clonality was calculated by taking the square root of Simpson's diversity index across productive rearrangements. TCRdb holds this immuneACCESS table with in-frame rearrangements only. Some clones are missing; in checked studies, unresolved V genes explain under half, and the rest has no known cause. V, J and clone size are taken as reported in that table, and D and trimming were inferred from the DNA itself. In all, the sample holds roughly 200,000 clones, and 70% to 85% of those were seen once. Roughly 14% of the sample lies in the top ten.

Looking up the germline V gene yields CDR1 SNHLY and CDR2 FYNNEI. V and J are truncated by 3 bases and 3 bases respectively, leaving an intervening sequence of 14 bases. There are 16 amino acids in the CDR3, from cysteine to phenylalanine inclusive. CDR3 DNA is the only sequence kept; it has 48 bases, read in frame from the first base. The sample holds a few counts of this clone. No cognate antigen has been identified for it. The record has no base qualities; no much larger clone is one base away. This receptor chain uses TRBV2 and TRBJ2-2; TRBD1 is possibly the D segment (5 matching bases). The source material was peripheral blood. The sequence was obtained from a man between 45 and 60 years old who had recovered from COVID-19. CDR3 reads: CASSEGHSVHTGELFF. In nucleotide form, the sequence is TGTGCCAGCAGTGAGGGGCACAGCGTACACACCGGGGAGCTGTTTTTT.